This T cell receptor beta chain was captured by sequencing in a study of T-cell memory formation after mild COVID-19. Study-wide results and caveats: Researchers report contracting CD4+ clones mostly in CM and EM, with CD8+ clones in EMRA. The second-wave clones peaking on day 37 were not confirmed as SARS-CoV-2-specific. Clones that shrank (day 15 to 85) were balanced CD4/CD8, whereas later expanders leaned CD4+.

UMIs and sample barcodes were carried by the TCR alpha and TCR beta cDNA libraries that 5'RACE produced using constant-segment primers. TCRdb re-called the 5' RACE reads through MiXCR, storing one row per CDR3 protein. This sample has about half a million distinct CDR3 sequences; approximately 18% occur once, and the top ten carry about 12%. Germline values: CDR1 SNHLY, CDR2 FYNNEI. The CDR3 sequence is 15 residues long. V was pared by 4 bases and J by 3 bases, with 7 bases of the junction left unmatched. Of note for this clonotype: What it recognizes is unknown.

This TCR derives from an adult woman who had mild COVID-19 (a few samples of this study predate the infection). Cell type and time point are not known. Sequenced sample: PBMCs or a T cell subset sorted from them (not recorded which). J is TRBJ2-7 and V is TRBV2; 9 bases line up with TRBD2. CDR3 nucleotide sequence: TGTGCCAGCAGTGCCCAGACTAGCGGAGGCTACGAGCAGTACTTC. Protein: CASSAQTSGGYEQYF.